This TCR beta chain was sequenced for a study of PD-1 and CTLA-4 blockade in melanoma. This clone was picked up a small number of times. Profiled with immunoSEQ multiplex PCR; TCRdb holds only in-frame clones, not every one. The table includes approximately 17,000 clones, less than 85% detected once. There are 13 residues in the CDR3. Per the germline V gene, CDR1 is SEHNR and CDR2 is FQNEAQ (reference sequence). V lost 5 bases and J lost 5, with 13 bases in between. The receptor was isolated from a human donor with melanoma. This chain connects TRBV7-9 to TRBJ2-7; D might be TRBD2 (6 bases). The source material was CD8+ T cells from peripheral blood, sampled from a patient given anti-PD-1 treatment. DNA for the CDR3: TGTGCCAGCAGCATCAGCGGGTCCAACGAGCAGTACTTC. It codes for CASSISGSNEQYF.